Sequencing of this T cell receptor beta chain was carried out in a study of T cells in Graves' hyperthyroidism and ophthalmopathy. In the study overall: At the time of initial diagnosis and before any treatment, peripheral blood was collected.

Trimming removed 5 bases from V and 4 bases from J; junction bases left unmatched: 5. In germline, CDR1 is PRHDT, CDR2 FYEKMQ (reference sequence). The CDR3 has 15 residues. Researchers defined stable Graves' hyperthyroidism as no ophthalmopathy progression within 18 months. Uncontrolled infection, other autoimmune disease, pregnancy or lactation excluded patients. Thyroid ultrasound and orbital computed tomography, with clinical symptoms and serum thyroxine and TRAb, informed diagnoses. Amplification targeted TCR beta CDR3 regions from RNA transcripts. A first-round RT-PCR of the TCR CDR3 used the HTBI primer set. TCRdb recomputed calls from the multiplex PCR reads with MiXCR, one row per CDR3 protein. The repertoire holds about 550,000 distinct CDR3 sequences, with more than 20% as singletons. This clonotype turned up a few times.

The rearrangement links TRBV13 to TRBJ2-2, with 9 nucleotides matching TRBD2. The origin of this receptor is a man aged 18 to 29 with Graves' hyperthyroidism. Sequenced input: blood. CDR3: CASSLLAGPTGELFF. The CDR3 DNA reads as TGTGCCAGCAGCCTACTAGCGGGTCCCACCGGGGAGCTGTTTTTT. Filled out from reference TRBV13 and TRBJ2-2, the complete variable domain reads AAGVIQSPRHLIKEKRETATLKCYPIPRHDTVYWYQQGPGQDPQFLISFYEKMQSDKGSIPDRFSAQQFSDYHSELNMSSLELGDSALYFCASSLLAGPTGELFFGEGSRLTVL.